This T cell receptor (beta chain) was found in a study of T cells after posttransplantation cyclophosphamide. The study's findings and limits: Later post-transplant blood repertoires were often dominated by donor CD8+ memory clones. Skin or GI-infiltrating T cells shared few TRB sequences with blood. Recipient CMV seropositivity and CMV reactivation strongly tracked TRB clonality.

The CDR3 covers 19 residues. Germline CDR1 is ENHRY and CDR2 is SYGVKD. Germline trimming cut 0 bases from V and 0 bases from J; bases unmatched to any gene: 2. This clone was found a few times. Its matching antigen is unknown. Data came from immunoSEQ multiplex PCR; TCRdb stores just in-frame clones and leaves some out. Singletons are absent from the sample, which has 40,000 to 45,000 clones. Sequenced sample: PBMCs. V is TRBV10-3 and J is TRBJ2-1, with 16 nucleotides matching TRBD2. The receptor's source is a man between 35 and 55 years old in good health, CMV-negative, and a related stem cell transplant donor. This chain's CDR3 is CAISESGLAGGPSYNEQFF. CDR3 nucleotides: TGTGCCATCAGTGAGTCGGGACTAGCGGGAGGGCCCTCCTACAATGAGCAGTTCTTC.